These 21 T cell receptor beta chains originate from one sample sequenced in a study of immune heterogeneity within non-small cell lung tumors. Amplifying TCR beta CDR3 involved multiplex PCR carried out with 32 V and 13 J primers. MiXCR, run by TCRdb on the multiplex PCR reads, gives a single entry per CDR3 protein. The sample consists of around 12,000 distinct CDR3 sequences, 30% of them appearing once. The authors used 600 ng of bulk tumor genomic DNA per sample as template. While surgery was under way, several biopsies spaced far apart were taken per primary tumor. Patients went through curative surgery, and their non-small cell lung cancer was untreated and newly diagnosed. Specimen: lung tumor tissue. These TCRs come from a woman aged 45-60 years with non-small cell lung cancer.

As concerns this clonotype: This may come from a read error, since a much larger clone is one base off. The chain carries TRBV6-9 and TRBJ2-7; 10 bases agree with TRBD1. With 8 bases clipped from V and 4 bases from J, the junction kept 11 bases outside the gene matches. Germline CDR1 and CDR2: MNHGY and SVAAGI. The CDR3 runs 15 residues. CDR3 coding DNA: TGTGCCAGCGGTTCCCGACAGGGGGCAAGTTACGAGCAGTACTTC. Protein sequence: CASGSRQGASYEQYF.

A remark on this clonotype: A much larger clone differs from this one at a single base, so this may be a read error. J is TRBJ2-7 and V is TRBV19; the D call may be TRBD1 or TRBD2 (5 bases each). The CDR3 contains 15 residues. The V gene lost 5 bases and the J gene lost 6 bases, with 20 bases spanning the gap. CDR1 is LNHDA, CDR2 SQIVND, per germline (reference sequence). CDR3 sequence: CASSALGTNAREQYF. The CDR3 coding sequence is TGTGCCAGTAGTGCCCTCGGGACCAACGCCCGCGAGCAGTACTTC.

This chain links TRBV2 with TRBJ1-1; 7 positions match TRBD1. CDR1 is SNHLY and CDR2 is FYNNEI in the germline V gene. The CDR3 runs 12 residues. Unmatched junction bases numbered 6, after V lost 9 bases and J lost 5 bases. The CDR3 reads CASDAGGTEAFF. Written as DNA, the CDR3 is TGTGCCAGTGACGCAGGGGGTACTGAAGCTTTCTTT.

This clonotype was recorded at least ten times. This CDR3 reads CASSHGARGYTF. CDR3 nucleotide sequence: TGTGCCAGCAGCCATGGGGCTAGGGGCTACACCTTC. The chain couples TRBV3-1 to TRBJ1-2, with a possible D match to TRBD1 (5 bases). The germline V and J ends were trimmed by 3 bases and 8 bases, with 10 bases remaining between them. The CDR3 loop spans 12 amino acids. CDR1 and CDR2 from the germline V gene are LGHDT and YNNKEL (reference sequence).

There are many counts of this clonotype. The chain uses TRBV6-1 and TRBJ1-2; D perhaps matches TRBD1 (5 bases). V was cut by 6 bases and J by 5 bases, with 25 bases left in between. The CDR3 sequence is 17 residues long. Germline lookup yields CDR1 MNHNS and CDR2 SASEGT. CDR3 in amino acids: CASSLSVRGRVGYGYTF. For the CDR3, the DNA is TGTGCCAGCAGCTTATCCGTTAGGGGTAGGGTCGGGTATGGCTACACCTTC.

The table lists this clonotype with a few counts. The rearrangement uses TRBV5-1 and TRBJ2-1; 11 nucleotides line up with TRBD2. Germline V lookup: CDR1 SGHRS, CDR2 YFSETQ. With V trimmed by 0 bases and J by 8 bases, 7 bases remained unmatched. CDR3 size: 16 residues. The CDR3 here is CASSLGSGGAMDEQFF. The CDR3 DNA reads TGCGCCAGCAGCTTGGGTAGCGGGGGGGCCATGGATGAGCAGTTCTTC.

J is TRBJ2-3 and V is TRBV19; possibly TRBD1 for D (6 bases). Germline V gene lookup returns CDR1 LNHDA and CDR2 SQIVND (reference sequence). There are 13 residues in the CDR3. The DNA for the CDR3 is TGTGCGACCTGGGACACGAGCACAGATACGCAGTATTTT. Protein: CATWDTSTDTQYF.

In this sample, this clonotype turned up many times. The chain has TRBV6-5 and TRBJ2-7, with D hard to call. This CDR3 contains 14 residues. CDR1 MNHEY and CDR2 SVGAGI come from the germline V gene. The ends were cut back, 1 base at V and 7 bases at J, with 14 bases in the middle. In DNA form, the CDR3 reads TGTGCCAGCAGTTACTGGCGGCAGGCCGTGGAGCAGTACTTC. Its protein is CASSYWRQAVEQYF.

This clonotype has ten or more counts. J is TRBJ2-5 and V is TRBV18, with TRBD2 as a possible D gene (6 bases). The CDR3 totals 12 residues. Deletions cut 3 bases from V and 4 bases from J, with 6 bases between. The germline CDR1 and CDR2 sequences are KGHSH and LQKENI. The CDR3 reads CASSPGGETQYF. As DNA, the CDR3 is TGTGCCAGCTCACCGGGGGGAGAGACCCAGTACTTC. Variable domain in full (rest from reference TRBV18 and TRBJ2-5): NAGVMQNPRHLVRRRGQEARLRCSPMKGHSHVYWYRQLPEEGLKFMVYLQKENIIDESGMPKERFSAEFPKEGPSILRIQQVVRGDSAAYFCASSPGGETQYFGPGTRLLVL.

The chain is built from TRBV5-6 and TRBJ1-3; D possibly corresponds to TRBD1 (5 bases). Per germline, CDR1 SGHDT and CDR2 YYEEEE. The CDR3 consists of 12 residues. V lost 1 base and J lost 9, with 8 bases in between. CDR3 coding DNA: TGTGCCAGCAGCTTGACAGGATCCACCATATATTTT. Encoded protein: CASSLTGSTIYF.

The table lists this clonotype with a few counts. V and J are TRBV7-8 and TRBJ2-3; 7 nucleotides match TRBD2. V was clipped by 9 bases and J by 5 bases; unmatched bases: 11. This CDR3 has 14 amino acids. Germline loops: CDR1 SGHVS, CDR2 FQNEAQ. The CDR3 nucleotides read TGTGCCAGTCGTTCCTCACTAGCGAAAGATACGCAGTATTTT. Its protein is CASRSSLAKDTQYF.

The chain is built from TRBV6-4 and TRBJ2-2, with D unclear. The CDR3 sequence is 13 residues long. CDR1 and CDR2 (germline): MRHNA, SNTAGT. Trimming removed 7 bases at V and 2 bases at J, with 8 bases between. The CDR3 DNA is TGTGCCAGCAAGAACTACAACACCGGGGAGCTGTTTTTT. The encoded protein is CASKNYNTGELFF.

This chain uses TRBV29-1 with TRBJ2-7; tentative D call: TRBD1 (6 bases). The CDR3 is 11 residues long. V shed 3 bases and J shed 3 bases, with 6 bases lying between them. Germline V lookup: CDR1 SQVTM, CDR2 ANQGSEA. CDR3 in amino acids: CSVEDSYEQYF. In nucleotides, the CDR3 is TGCAGCGTTGAGGACAGCTACGAGCAGTACTTC.

This clonotype was detected only a few times. The V and J genes are TRBV5-1 and TRBJ1-4, with 9 bases identical to TRBD1. The ends lost 3 bases at V and 4 bases at J; junction bases unmatched: 4. The germline CDR1 and CDR2 sequences are SGHRS and YFSETQ. The CDR3 contains 15 residues. The CDR3 bases are TGCGCCAGCAGCTCTGGGACAGGGCTTAATGAAAAACTGTTTTTT. This sequence encodes CASSSGTGLNEKLFF.

This clonotype is medium-sized (0.01 to 0.1%). The chain recombines TRBV2 with TRBJ1-2; no firm D call. Germline values: CDR1 SNHLY, CDR2 FYNNEI. V was shortened by 0 bases and J by 7 bases, with 12 bases between the two germline ends. The CDR3 extends over 14 amino acids. The CDR3 sequence: CASSEANLGFGYTF. The CDR3 DNA reads TGTGCCAGCAGTGAAGCGAACCTAGGGTTTGGCTACACCTTC.

This clonotype is medium-sized by share. This chain joins TRBV28 and TRBJ2-7; no clear D. CDR3 size: 12 residues. Germline loops: CDR1 MDHEN, CDR2 SYDVKM. The germline V and J ends were trimmed by 5 bases and 2 bases, with 7 bases remaining between them. The CDR3 region is CASSPVPYEQYF. The CDR3 nucleotides read TGTGCCAGCAGTCCTGTGCCCTACGAGCAGTACTTC.

J is TRBJ2-6 and V is TRBV2, with unresolved D. Deletions cut 5 bases from V and 0 bases from J, with 8 bases between. CDR1 is SNHLY, CDR2 FYNNEI, per germline. The CDR3 length is 15 residues. Written as DNA, the CDR3 is TGTGCCAGCAGTTCTGAGGTCTCTGGGGCCAACGTCCTGACTTTC. Translating gives CASSSEVSGANVLTF.

Sample share makes this clonotype large (0.1 to 1%). The rearrangement uses TRBV30 and TRBJ2-7, with 7 bases aligning to TRBD1. The V gene end was trimmed by 4 bases and the J gene end by 6 bases; junction bases not matched to a gene: 6. This CDR3 region has 12 residues. Germline V gene data show CDR1 as GTSNPN and CDR2 as SVGIG (reference sequence). The CDR3 coding sequence is TGTGCCTGGAATAAGGGGGCAGGCGAGCAGTACTTC. Translation gives CAWNKGAGEQYF.

This clonotype was counted only a few times. The chain employs TRBV5-6 and TRBJ1-5, with 12 nucleotides matching TRBD1. The germline V gene encodes CDR1 SGHDT and CDR2 YYEEEE. CDR3 length: 15 residues. Unmatched junction bases numbered 5, after V lost 3 bases and J lost 7 bases. This chain's CDR3 is CASSWGQGAYQPQHF. CDR3 DNA: TGTGCCAGCAGCTGGGGACAGGGGGCCTACCAGCCCCAGCATTTT. The whole variable domain, remainder taken from reference TRBV5-6 and TRBJ1-5, is DAGVTQSPTHLIKTRGQQVTLRCSPKSGHDTVSWYQQALGQGPQFIFQYYEEEERQRGNFPDRFSGHQFPNYSSELNVNALLLGDSALYLCASSWGQGAYQPQHFGDGTRLSIL.

This clonotype was counted many times. This chain joins TRBV5-1 and TRBJ2-7; D is perhaps TRBD1 or TRBD2 (5 bases each). CDR3 length: 14 residues. Trimming cost V 6 bases and J 2 bases, with 15 bases left between them. Germline values: CDR1 SGHRS, CDR2 YFSETQ. The CDR3 region is CASKSTLGAYEQYF. The CDR3, as DNA: TGCGCCAGCAAATCAACCCTGGGGGCCTACGAGCAGTACTTC. Full variable domain (rest looked up from reference TRBV5-1 and TRBJ2-7): KAGVTQTPRYLIKTRGQQVTLSCSPISGHRSVSWYQQTPGQGLQFLFEYFSETQRNKGNFPGRFSGRQFSNSRSEMNVSTLELGDSALYLCASKSTLGAYEQYFGPGTRLTVT.

This clonotype appeared many times. The chain has TRBV6-2 or TRBV6-3 and TRBJ1-1; D gene ambiguous. CDR1 is MNHEY, CDR2 SVGEGT, per germline. There are 13 residues in the CDR3. The ends were cut back, 5 bases at V and 0 bases at J, with 7 bases in the middle. The CDR3 DNA sequence: TGTGCCAGCAGTCCCCATATGAACACTGAAGCTTTCTTT. This gives the protein CASSPHMNTEAFF.